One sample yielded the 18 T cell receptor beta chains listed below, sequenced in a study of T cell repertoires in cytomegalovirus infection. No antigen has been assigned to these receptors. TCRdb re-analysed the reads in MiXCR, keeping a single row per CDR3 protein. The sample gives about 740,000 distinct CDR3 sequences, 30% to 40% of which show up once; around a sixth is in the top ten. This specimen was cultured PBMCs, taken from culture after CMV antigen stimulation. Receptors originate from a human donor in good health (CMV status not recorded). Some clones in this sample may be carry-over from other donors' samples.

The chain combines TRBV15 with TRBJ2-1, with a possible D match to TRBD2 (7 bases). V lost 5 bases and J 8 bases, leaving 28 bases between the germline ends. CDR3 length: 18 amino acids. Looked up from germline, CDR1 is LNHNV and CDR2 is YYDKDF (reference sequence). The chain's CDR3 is CATSGFRPGGIRSDEQFF. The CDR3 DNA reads TGTGCCACCAGCGGATTCAGGCCGGGGGGCATAAGGTCGGATGAGCAGTTCTTC.

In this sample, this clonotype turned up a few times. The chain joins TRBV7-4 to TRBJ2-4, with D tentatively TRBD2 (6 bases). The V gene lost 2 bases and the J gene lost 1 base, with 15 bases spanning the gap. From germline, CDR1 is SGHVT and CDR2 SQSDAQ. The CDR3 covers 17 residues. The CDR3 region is CASSLSDGGIAKNIQYF. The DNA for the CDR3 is TGTGCCAGCAGCTTATCGGATGGGGGGATTGCCAAAAACATTCAGTACTTC.

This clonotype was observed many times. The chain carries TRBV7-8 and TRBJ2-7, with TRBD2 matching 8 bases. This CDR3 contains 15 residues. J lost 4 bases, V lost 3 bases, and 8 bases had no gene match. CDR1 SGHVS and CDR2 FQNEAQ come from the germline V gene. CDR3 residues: CASSFGLAAGYEQYF. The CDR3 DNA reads TGTGCCAGCAGCTTTGGACTAGCCGCCGGATACGAGCAGTACTTC.

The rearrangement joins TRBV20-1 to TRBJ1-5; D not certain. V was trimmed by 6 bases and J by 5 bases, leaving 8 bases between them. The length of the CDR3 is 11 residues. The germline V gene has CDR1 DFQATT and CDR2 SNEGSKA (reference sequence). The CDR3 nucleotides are TGCAGTGCGGACTCCGATCAGCCCCAGCATTTT. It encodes CSADSDQPQHF.

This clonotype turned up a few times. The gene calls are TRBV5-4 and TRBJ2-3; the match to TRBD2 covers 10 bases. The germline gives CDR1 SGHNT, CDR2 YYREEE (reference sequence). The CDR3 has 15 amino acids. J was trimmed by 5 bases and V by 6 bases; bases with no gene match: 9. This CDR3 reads CASTHTSGGEDTQYF. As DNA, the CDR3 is TGTGCCAGCACCCATACCAGCGGGGGGGAAGATACGCAGTATTTT.

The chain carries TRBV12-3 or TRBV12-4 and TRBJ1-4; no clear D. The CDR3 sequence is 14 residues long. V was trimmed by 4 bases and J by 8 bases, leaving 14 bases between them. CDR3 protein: CASSSRSHREKLFF. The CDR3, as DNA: TGTGCCAGCAGTTCGCGAAGTCATAGGGAAAAACTGTTTTTT.

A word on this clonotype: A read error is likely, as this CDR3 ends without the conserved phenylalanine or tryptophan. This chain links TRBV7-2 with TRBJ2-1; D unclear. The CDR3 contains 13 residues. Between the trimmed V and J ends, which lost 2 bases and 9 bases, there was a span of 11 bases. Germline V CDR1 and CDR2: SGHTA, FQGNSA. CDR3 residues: CASSLIGWGEQFY. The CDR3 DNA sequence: TGTGCCAGCAGCTTAATTGGGTGGGGTGAGCAGTTCTAC.

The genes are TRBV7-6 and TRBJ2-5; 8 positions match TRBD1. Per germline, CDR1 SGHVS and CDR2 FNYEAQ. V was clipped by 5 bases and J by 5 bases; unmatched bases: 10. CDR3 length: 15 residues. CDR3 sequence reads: CASSTSLTGGETQYF. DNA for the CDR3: TGTGCCAGCAGCACCAGCTTAACAGGGGGGGAGACCCAGTACTTC.

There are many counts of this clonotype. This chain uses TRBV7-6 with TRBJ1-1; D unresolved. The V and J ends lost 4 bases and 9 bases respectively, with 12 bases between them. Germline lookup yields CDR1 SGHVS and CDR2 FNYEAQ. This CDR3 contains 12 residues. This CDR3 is CASSSRTDKAFF. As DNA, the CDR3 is TGTGCCAGCAGCTCTCGGACGGATAAAGCTTTCTTT.

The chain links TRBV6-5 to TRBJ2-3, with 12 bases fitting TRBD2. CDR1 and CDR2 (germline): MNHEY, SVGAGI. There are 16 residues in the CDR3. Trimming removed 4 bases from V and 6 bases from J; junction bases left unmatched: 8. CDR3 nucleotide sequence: TGTGCCAGCAGTTTTAGACTAGCGGGGGCCCCTGATACGCAGTATTTT. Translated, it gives CASSFRLAGAPDTQYF.

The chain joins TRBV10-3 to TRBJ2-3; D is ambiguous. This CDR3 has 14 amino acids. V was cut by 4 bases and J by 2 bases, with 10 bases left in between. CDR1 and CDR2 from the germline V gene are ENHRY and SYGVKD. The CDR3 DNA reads TGTGCCATCAGTGGTGTGGGTCCCACAGATACGCAGTATTTT. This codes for CAISGVGPTDTQYF.

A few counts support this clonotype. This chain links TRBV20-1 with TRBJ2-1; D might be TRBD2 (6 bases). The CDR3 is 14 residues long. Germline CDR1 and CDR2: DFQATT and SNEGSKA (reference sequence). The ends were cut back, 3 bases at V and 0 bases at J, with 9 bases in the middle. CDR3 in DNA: TGCAGTGCTAGTGGGACTCGCTCCTACAATGAGCAGTTCTTC. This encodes CSASGTRSYNEQFF.

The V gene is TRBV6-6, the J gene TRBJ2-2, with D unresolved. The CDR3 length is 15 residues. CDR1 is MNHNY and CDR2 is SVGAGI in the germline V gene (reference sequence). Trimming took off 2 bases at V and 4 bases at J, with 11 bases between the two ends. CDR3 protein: CASSYTAPGTGELFF. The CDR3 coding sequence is TGTGCCAGCAGTTACACGGCCCCGGGCACCGGGGAGCTGTTTTTT.

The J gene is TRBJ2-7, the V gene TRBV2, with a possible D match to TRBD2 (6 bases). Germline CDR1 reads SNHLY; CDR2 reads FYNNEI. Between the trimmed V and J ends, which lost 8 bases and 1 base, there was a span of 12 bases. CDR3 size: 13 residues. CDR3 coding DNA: TGTGCCAGCGAGGCGGGGCGATCCTACGAGCAGTACTTC. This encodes CASEAGRSYEQYF. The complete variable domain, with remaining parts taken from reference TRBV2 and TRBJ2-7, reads EPEVTQTPSHQVTQMGQEVILRCVPISNHLYFYWYRQILGQKVEFLVSFYNNEISEKSEIFDDQFSVERPDGSNFTLKIRSTKLEDSAMYFCASEAGRSYEQYFGPGTRLTVT.

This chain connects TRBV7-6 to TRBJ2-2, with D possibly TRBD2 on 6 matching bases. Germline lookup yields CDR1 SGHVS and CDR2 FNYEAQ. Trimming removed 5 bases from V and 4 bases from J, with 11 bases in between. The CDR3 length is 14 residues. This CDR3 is CASSAVGGTGELFF. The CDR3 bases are TGTGCCAGCAGCGCCGTGGGGGGCACCGGGGAGCTGTTTTTT.

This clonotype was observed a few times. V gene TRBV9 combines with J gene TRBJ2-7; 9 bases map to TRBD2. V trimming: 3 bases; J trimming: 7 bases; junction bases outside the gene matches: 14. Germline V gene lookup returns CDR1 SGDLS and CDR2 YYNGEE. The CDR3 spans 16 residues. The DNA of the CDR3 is TGTGCCAGCAGCGCACAAGGGGTAGCGGGAGCGGTTGAGCAGTACTTC. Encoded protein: CASSAQGVAGAVEQYF.

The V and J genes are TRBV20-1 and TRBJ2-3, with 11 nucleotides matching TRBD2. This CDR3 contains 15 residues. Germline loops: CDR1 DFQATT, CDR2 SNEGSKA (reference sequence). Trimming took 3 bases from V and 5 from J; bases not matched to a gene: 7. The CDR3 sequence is CSASRTSGQVDTQYF. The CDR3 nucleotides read TGCAGTGCTAGTAGGACTAGCGGGCAGGTAGATACGCAGTATTTT.

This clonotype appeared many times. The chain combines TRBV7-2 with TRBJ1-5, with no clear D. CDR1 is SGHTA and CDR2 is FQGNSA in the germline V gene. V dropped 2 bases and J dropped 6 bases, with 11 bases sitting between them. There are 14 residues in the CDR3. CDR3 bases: TGTGCCAGCAGCTTATTCGGGAAGGGTCAGCCCCAGCATTTT. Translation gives CASSLFGKGQPQHF.